The next 23 T cell receptor beta chains were all read from a single sample in a study of T cell changes during pregnancy in multiple sclerosis. Method: immunoSEQ multiplex PCR; TCRdb's copy keeps in-frame clones and lacks some. The sample includes 120,000 or so clones, 80% to 95% of them seen just once. Sequences were derived from peripheral blood, sampled before pregnancy. These receptors all stem from a female donor with multiple sclerosis, enrolled in a pregnancy study.

This chain connects TRBV14 to TRBJ1-1; D not resolved. CDR3 length: 14 amino acids. CDR1 and CDR2 from the germline V gene are SGHDN and FVKESK. V was pared by 4 bases and J by 3 bases, with 12 bases between. As DNA, the CDR3 is TGTGCCAGCAGCCCACCAGGTTGGGACACTGAAGCTTTCTTT. Encoded protein: CASSPPGWDTEAFF.

The CDR3 loop is CASSPGTSGYEQYF. CDR3 DNA: TGTGCCAGCAGCCCCGGGACTAGCGGCTACGAGCAGTACTTC. The V gene is TRBV27, the J gene TRBJ2-7, with TRBD2 matching 11 bases. With 6 bases clipped from V and 3 bases from J, the junction kept 4 bases outside the gene matches. CDR1 and CDR2 (germline): MNHEY, SMNVEV (reference sequence). CDR3 size: 14 residues.

This clone was observed a single time. This chain connects TRBV6-5 to TRBJ2-5; D might be TRBD2 (6 bases). Germline loops: CDR1 MNHEY, CDR2 SVGAGI. With 0 bases removed from V and 5 bases from J, the gap between germline ends came to 16 bases. The CDR3 loop spans 16 amino acids. CDR3 residues: CASSYSGGKVGETQYF. The CDR3 DNA follows: TGTGCCAGCAGTTACTCAGGCGGGAAGGTCGGCGAGACCCAGTACTTC.

The chain carries TRBV19 and TRBJ2-5, with 7 bases matching TRBD1. The CDR3 sequence is 13 residues long. CDR1 is LNHDA and CDR2 is SQIVND in the germline V gene (reference sequence). Losses at the gene ends were 4 bases for V and 3 bases for J; bases not matched to a gene: 2. The CDR3 region is CASSTTGKETQYF. In DNA, the CDR3 is TGTGCCAGTAGTACGACAGGGAAAGAGACCCAGTACTTC.

The gene calls are TRBV5-1 and TRBJ2-1; 10 bases match TRBD2. The CDR3 runs to 19 residues. Germline loops: CDR1 SGHRS, CDR2 YFSETQ. J lost 1 base, V lost 0 bases, and 10 bases had no gene match. CDR3 DNA: TGCGCCAGCAGCTTGGGTCCAGCGGGAGGGTATGGGTCCTACAATGAGCAGTTCTTC. Residues: CASSLGPAGGYGSYNEQFF.

The rearrangement joins TRBV15 to TRBJ2-1; 10 bases agree with TRBD2. CDR1 is LNHNV, CDR2 YYDKDF, per germline (reference sequence). The CDR3 length is 15 residues. The V and J ends lost 4 bases and 2 bases, in that order; junction bases with no gene match: 2. CDR3 loop: CATSTSGGAYNEQFF. DNA for the CDR3: TGTGCCACCAGCACCAGCGGGGGGGCCTACAATGAGCAGTTCTTC.

The CDR3 DNA is TGTGCCAGCAGTCTGGGACTAGCGAGGAATGAGCAGTTCTTC. It codes for CASSLGLARNEQFF. The chain couples TRBV27 to TRBJ2-1; TRBD2 aligns across 10 bases. Germline assignment: CDR1 MNHEY and CDR2 SMNVEV (reference sequence). V gave up 5 bases and J gave up 7 bases; unmatched junction bases: 5. The CDR3 spans 14 residues.

The rearrangement links TRBV28 to TRBJ2-7; D gene ambiguous. V was pared by 6 bases and J by 4 bases, with 19 bases between. The germline CDR1 and CDR2 sequences are MDHEN and SYDVKM. There are 15 residues in the CDR3. CDR3 amino acids: CASRTSPASPYEQYF. The CDR3, as DNA: TGTGCCAGCAGGACCTCACCAGCGAGCCCTTACGAGCAGTACTTC.

The chain couples TRBV11-2 to TRBJ2-7; 8 bases are shared with TRBD1. This CDR3 spans 16 amino acids. V gave up 1 base and J gave up 4 bases; unmatched junction bases: 9. Germline V gene data show CDR1 as SGHAT and CDR2 as FQNNGV. The CDR3 here is CASSLGDRGTGYEQYF. In nucleotides, the CDR3 is TGTGCCAGCAGCTTAGGTGACAGGGGTACAGGGTACGAGCAGTACTTC.

The V call is TRBV10-1, the J call TRBJ2-5; 8 bases are shared with TRBD2. After removal of 3 bases from V and 2 bases from J, the junction contained 2 bases not matched to a gene. The CDR3 sequence is 14 residues long. Germline CDR1 and CDR2: WNHNN and SYGVQD (reference sequence). Written as DNA, the CDR3 is TGCGCCAGCAGTGATAGCGGGAAACAAGAGACCCAGTACTTC. Its translation is CASSDSGKQETQYF.

In DNA form, the CDR3 reads TGTGCCAGCAGTCCCCGGGACAGTAGGGAGACCCAGTACTTC. It encodes CASSPRDSRETQYF. J is TRBJ2-5 and V is TRBV28; 7 bases fit TRBD1. V gave up 5 bases and J gave up 5 bases; unmatched junction bases: 8. There are 14 residues in the CDR3. Germline-derived CDR1 and CDR2 are MDHEN and SYDVKM.

In this sample, this clone turned up once. The chain joins TRBV4-1 to TRBJ2-7, with 7 nucleotides matching TRBD1. The CDR3 covers 16 residues. Germline V CDR1 and CDR2: MGHRA, YSYEKL. V lost 0 bases, J lost 5 bases, and 10 bases stayed unmatched. The DNA of the CDR3 is TGCGCCAGCAGCCAAGACTTGAGGGGGCCGAGGGACGAGCAGTACTTC. This sequence encodes CASSQDLRGPRDEQYF.

There are a few counts of this clone. This chain connects TRBV9 to TRBJ1-3; TRBD1 matches 7 bases. The CDR3 is made up of 15 amino acids. Germline loops: CDR1 SGDLS, CDR2 YYNGEE. V shed 3 bases, J shed 4 bases, and the junction held 7 bases outside the gene matches. DNA for the CDR3: TGTGCCAGCAGCGAGGAGGGGGCGGAAGGAAACACCATATATTTT. It codes for CASSEEGAEGNTIYF.

The rearrangement links TRBV11-2 to TRBJ2-3, with 10 positions matching TRBD2. J gave up 5 bases and V 1 base, and 3 bases lay outside the gene matches. Germline CDR1 reads SGHAT; CDR2 reads FQNNGV. The CDR3 has 15 residues. The CDR3 here is CASSLGSSGRDTQYF. As DNA, the CDR3 is TGTGCCAGCAGCTTAGGTTCTAGCGGGAGAGATACGCAGTATTTT.

The chain uses TRBV19 and TRBJ1-2; a weak D match, TRBD1 (6 bases). Germline assignment: CDR1 LNHDA and CDR2 SQIVND (reference sequence). Trimming left V 7 bases short and J 2 bases short, with 26 bases between. CDR3 length: 18 residues. For the CDR3, the DNA is TGTGCCAGTAAGGCCTTACGGGAGGGGGAAGGAGAGAACTATGGCTACACCTTC. This encodes CASKALREGEGENYGYTF.

The J gene is TRBJ1-1, the V gene TRBV7-3; D gene uncertain. The CDR3 length is 13 residues. The germline V gene encodes CDR1 SGHTA and CDR2 FQGTGA. V was pared by 5 bases and J by 3 bases, with 10 bases between. The CDR3 DNA reads as TGTGCCAGCAGCCGCGGGCCAGACACTGAAGCTTTCTTT. Protein sequence: CASSRGPDTEAFF. Full variable domain (remainder filled in from reference TRBV7-3 and TRBJ1-1): GAGVSQTPSNKVTEKGKYVELRCDPISGHTALYWYRQSLGQGPEFLIYFQGTGAADDSGLPNDRFFAVRPEGSVSTLKIQRTERGDSAVYLCASSRGPDTEAFFGQGTRLTVV.

The DNA for the CDR3 is TGCAGCGTCGGGGGACTAGCGGGCGTAGCTAGGGAGACCCAGTACTTC. This gives the protein CSVGGLAGVARETQYF. The chain carries TRBV29-1 and TRBJ2-5; 12 bases map to TRBD2. With 6 bases clipped from V and 5 bases from J, the junction kept 13 bases outside the gene matches. Germline lookup yields CDR1 SQVTM and CDR2 ANQGSEA. The CDR3 loop spans 16 amino acids.

This chain uses TRBV7-2 with TRBJ1-3; possibly TRBD1 for D (5 bases). CDR3 size: 15 residues. CDR1 and CDR2 (germline): SGHTA, FQGNSA. V dropped 3 bases and J dropped 0 bases, with 9 bases sitting between them. CDR3 DNA: TGTGCCAGCAGCTTTTCGACAGTCTCTGGAAACACCATATATTTT. Encoded protein: CASSFSTVSGNTIYF.

This chain uses TRBV30 with TRBJ1-5; D gene unclear. Germline V gene data show CDR1 as GTSNPN and CDR2 as SVGIG (reference sequence). The CDR3 contains 15 residues. Between the trimmed V and J ends, which lost 2 bases and 1 base, there was a span of 12 bases. This CDR3 is CAWSNHMQSNQPQHF. CDR3 DNA sequence: TGTGCCTGGAGTAATCATATGCAGAGCAATCAGCCCCAGCATTTT.

This chain joins TRBV19 and TRBJ2-5; D not certain. The V and J ends lost 0 bases and 3 bases respectively, with 11 bases between them. From germline, CDR1 is LNHDA and CDR2 SQIVND (reference sequence). The CDR3 is 15 amino acids. This CDR3 is CASSIDGMEKETQYF. CDR3 bases: TGTGCCAGTAGTATAGATGGAATGGAGAAAGAGACCCAGTACTTC.

The chain uses TRBV19 and TRBJ2-1; 13 nucleotides line up with TRBD2. Germline V CDR1 and CDR2: LNHDA, SQIVND (reference sequence). This CDR3 is 17 amino acids long. J gave up 4 bases and V 4 bases, and 7 bases lay outside the gene matches. The CDR3 sequence is CASSTGLAGRLYNEQFF. CDR3 DNA sequence: TGTGCCAGTAGTACGGGACTAGCGGGGAGACTGTACAATGAGCAGTTCTTC.

This chain joins TRBV5-1 and TRBJ1-3; 7 nucleotides agree with TRBD1. Trimming removed 1 base from V and 0 bases from J; junction bases left unmatched: 4. The CDR3 covers 16 residues. CDR1 SGHRS and CDR2 YFSETQ come from the germline V gene. DNA for the CDR3: TGCGCCAGCAGCTTGCCAGGGGGAGGCTCTGGAAACACCATATATTTT. Protein product: CASSLPGGGSGNTIYF.

This rearrangement joins TRBV5-1 to TRBJ2-3; weak D call: TRBD1 (6 bases). Germline values: CDR1 SGHRS, CDR2 YFSETQ. Trimming removed 0 bases from V and 5 bases from J, with 13 bases in between. The CDR3 extends over 15 amino acids. Here the CDR3 DNA reads TGCGCCAGCAGCTTGGTTTGGGGGCGTGGAGATACGCAGTATTTT. Translated, it gives CASSLVWGRGDTQYF.